Below, one TCR beta chain is given with its context. This clonotype was seen repeatedly, ten times or more. Which antigen it targets is not known. Base qualities were left out, and no much larger clone turns up one base away. Libraries from unsorted PBMCs were made from 2 million PBMCs kept in RNAlater at -80 degrees C until RNA extraction. The multiple sclerosis patients were enrolled in a US clinical protocol that evaluated disease progression with magnetic resonance imaging. Peripheral blood was subjected to Ficoll-Hypaque density gradient centrifugation to isolate PBMCs, which were then cryopreserved in liquid nitrogen. cDNA was synthesized by template-switch 5'RACE using a primer with a 10-nucleotide random unique molecular identifier that tagged each TCR transcript. Each sequencing run produced over 170 million TCR-beta sequences covering 15-18 subjects. Total RNA was extracted with the RNeasy kit. The KAPA Real-time Library Amplification kit was used to amplify TCR-beta VDJ regions with primers targeting the TCR constant region and the 5'RACE anchor. A first PCR added sample indexes and Illumina adaptors, and a second PCR then raised library yield. After purification with Ampure beads, the TCR product of roughly 650 bp was size-selected on a 2% E-gel SizeSelection system. Before pooling, library quality was checked on a Bioanalyzer, concentration was measured with Qubit, and libraries were quantified with the Kapa Library Quantification kit. An Illumina HiSeq 2500 was used to sequence the libraries paired-end at 2 x 150 bp. To increase sequence diversity, about 24-32% phiX was spiked into each library pool. On the authors' methods: The quality-filtered reads were processed with the UMI-based MiGEC pipeline, whose error correction step removed more than 90% of the raw TCR sequences. IMGT germline references were used for aligning VDJ genes, and each clonotype was defined as a unique CDR3 amino acid sequence together with its V-J genes. Clonal expansion, Shannon diversity, and CDR3 relatedness (CalcPairwiseDistances, ClusterSamples) were evaluated with VDJtools, and phylogenetic trees were built with CLCbio workbench. A clone was classed as expanded if it had 8 or more unique UMIs, a cutoff based on coefficient-of-variation modelling across technical triplicates. TCRdb took the public reads, trimmed them with fastp at Q25, ran MiXCR for clone calling and kept in-frame beta chains. Identical CDR3 protein sequences are pooled into one entry, listed with their most common genes and DNA. The V and J calls reflect TCRdb's pipeline rather than the authors' work. This sample comprises about 58,000 distinct CDR3 sequences, about 3.4% of them detected only once. Of the sample, about 7.1% is held by the ten largest clones.

This sample stems from a study of neurological immune-mediated disorders (dated by TCRdb to about 2019). About the study as a whole: Among the roughly 34 multiple sclerosis patients, relapsing-remitting MS was present in some 31 and secondary progressive MS was present in 3. Alongside PBMC samples, the set of some 97 TCR-beta libraries contained longitudinal samples, technical triplicates, and paired CD4+ and CD8+ T-cell subsets that had been sorted. Peripheral blood TCR-beta repertoires from patients with HTLV-I-associated myelopathy (HAM/TSP), patients with multiple sclerosis, and healthy controls were compared in the study using UMI-based sequencing. The cohort was made up of approximately 71 subjects, consisting of 15 or so HAM/TSP patients, around 35 multiple sclerosis patients and about 20 healthy controls. What the research found in general, with its limitations: In a phylogenetic analysis, the repertoires of 18 out of 34 MS patients fell into a single cluster of related CDR3 sequences, pointing to a possible signature at the repertoire level. The MS cluster was not associated with any clinical or MRI features, and the authors stated that larger cohorts are needed. TCR clonal expansion was highest in HAM/TSP patients and lowest in MS patients, with MS patients falling below even healthy controls. No identical CDR3 amino acid sequences were shared among expanded clones across subjects, suggesting private TCR-beta repertoires in all groups.

Based on the germline V gene, the CDR1 and CDR2 sequences are SGHRS and YFSETQ. V is pruned by 4 bases and J by 1 base, leaving 17 bases of the junction without a gene match. Spanning cysteine to phenylalanine, the CDR3 consists of 18 amino acids. Only the CDR3 portion is preserved as DNA: 54 bases, with reading frame beginning at the first base. This receptor was taken from a woman between 55 and 75 years old with multiple sclerosis. Sequenced: PBMCs. The sequence links TRBV5-1 to TRBJ2-7; TRBD1 lines up with 7 middle nucleotides. The base sequence is TGCGCCAGCAGCCCGAAGGTCCCGGGACAGCACCATTCCTACGAGCAGTACTTC. Its protein reads: CASSPKVPGQHHSYEQYF.